This TCR beta chain stems from a study of T cells in Graves' hyperthyroidism and ophthalmopathy. Study results and limitations: Most thyroid clonotypes expanded above 0.001 appeared in blood too. Separating ophthalmopathy from stable hyperthyroidism was achieved by a 13 V-J model. Model-based prediction identified ophthalmopathy a median 6.5 months prior to its onset.

As for this clonotype: What it binds is unknown.

V lost 1 base, J lost 0 bases, and 11 bases stayed unmatched. CDR3 length: 19 residues. Germline-derived CDR1 and CDR2 are MGHDK and SYGVNS. RNA transcripts were the template for amplifying TCR beta CDR3 regions. When the TCR CDR3 underwent first-round RT-PCR, the HTBI primer set was used. TCRdb itself ran the multiplex PCR reads through MiXCR, one entry per CDR3 protein. The sample yields 550,000 to 600,000 distinct CDR3 sequences, approximately 44% seen once. Not enrolled were patients with uncontrolled infection, other autoimmune disease, pregnancy or lactation. Sequencing was performed on peripheral blood or thyroid tissue (not recorded which). The receptor was derived from an adult woman with Graves' disease, either hyperthyroidism or ophthalmopathy (not recorded which). V and J are TRBV25-1 and TRBJ1-2; 10 bases map to TRBD1. CDR3 bases: TGTGCCAGCAGTGAATTTCGGAACCGGGACAGGGGAGCTAACTATGGCTACACCTTC. Amino acid sequence: CASSEFRNRDRGANYGYTF.